Reported below is one TCR beta chain. This clone was recorded a few times. No cognate antigen has been identified for it. No base-level quality is on record; no much larger clone is a single base apart. There are 14 amino acids in the CDR3, from cysteine to phenylalanine inclusive. CDR3 DNA only is kept here, 42 bases in frame from base 1. From the germline V gene, CDR1 is MNHNS and CDR2 is SASEGT. V is shortened by 0 bases, J by 3 bases, and the region joining them spans 6 bases. In total, 500 to 700 healthy bone marrow donors made up the cohort. All cohort members were sampled while nominally healthy, although unrecorded immune exposures were likely present. The donor tested CMV seronegative, placing the donor among the 350 or so seronegative members of the cohort. Each donor provided a peripheral blood sample, and peripheral blood mononuclear cells were used for TCR beta sequencing. The Qiagen DNeasy Blood Extraction Kit was used to extract genomic DNA from the blood cell samples.

The receptor library was made with the immunoSEQ multiplex PCR assay. The multiplex PCR relied on a mix of 60 forward primers for TCR Vbeta segments and 13 reverse primers for TCR Jbeta segments. The CDR3 region of rearranged TCR beta genes was amplified from genomic DNA by a multiplex PCR assay. On the Illumina HiSeq System, the amplified TCR beta libraries were sequenced as 87-base-pair reads. The study's own analysis went as follows. In a later analysis, roughly 80 million unique TCR beta chains were counted across the roughly 670 repertoires, and roughly 11 million of these chains were shared by at least two donors. A nearest-neighbor algorithm error-corrected the raw reads and collapsed the reads into unique sequences, merging closely related sequences to remove PCR and sequencing errors. To assign V, D and J gene segments, CDR3 sequences were aligned to IMGT reference sequences. For a sequence to be retained, at least a six-nucleotide match to both a V gene segment and a J gene segment was required. Rearrangements were classified as productive when the CDR3 lacked stop codons and remained in frame with V and J, and all other rearrangements were classified as non-productive. Following IMGT convention, CDR3 was defined as the stretch from the second conserved V-encoded cysteine to the conserved J-encoded phenylalanine. Sequences without an unambiguous match to a single V gene segment were excluded from the earlier analysis of a few hundred of the donors. An earlier analysis of 500 to 700 of the donors classified V segments as functional when productive rearrangements were above 56.7% and as segregating when the standard deviation between donors was above 5%. To diagnose cytomegalovirus status from the catalog of TCR beta chain sequences, a statistical classification framework was built. A later analysis assigned V and J genes by comparing TCR nucleotide sequences with IMGT/GENE-DB human TR gene sequences. In a later analysis, CDR3 sequences and most-parsimonious VDJ recombination scenarios were assigned using the TCRdist pipeline. In a later analysis, each TCR beta chain was defined by its CDR3 amino acid sequence together with its V-gene family, and reads lacking a unique V-gene family were excluded. A later analysis removed several hundred highly shared, low-generation-probability nucleotide sequences to deal with suspected cross-contamination and a sequencing artifact. A later analysis calculated a clonal expansion index for each public chain from normalized within-repertoire ranks of inferred template counts. In a later analysis, generation probabilities were computed with a VDJ recombination model fitted to out-of-frame rearrangements, and the resulting probabilities were checked against IGoR. In a later analysis, TCR-TCR, TCR-HLA and TCR-CMV co-occurrence was scored with hypergeometric tests, and a repertoire-size bias correction was applied to TCR pairs. A later analysis estimated false discovery rates by permuting HLA or CMV assignments 20 times. In a later analysis, co-occurring TCRs were grouped using DBSCAN, and TCRdist sequence similarity was added for clustering within HLA-allele-positive subsets. Repertoires with fewer than 30,000 or more than 120,000 public chains were left out of co-occurrence clustering, as were several repertoires with anomalous nucleotide sharing. This is the immuneACCESS table as TCRdb keeps it, with only in-frame sequences that have V and J called. A part of the clones is gone; compared with another copy, unresolved V genes explain less than half, and the rest is unexplained. Clone size and V and J calls were adopted from that table, with D and trimming inferred from the DNA. Within this sample are about 170,000 clones, with 80% to 90% of them counted one time only. About 2.4% of the sample belongs to the ten largest clones.

This sample was taken from a study of cytomegalovirus exposure and HLA in healthy donors (dated by TCRdb to about 2017). For the wider study: An earlier analysis of under 600 of the donors reported more than 250 Gb of sequence data and 100 million to 130 million unique TCR beta sequences from some 180 million T cells. All discovery cohort repertoires had been generated on a single sequencing platform. About five DR-DQ haplotypes were treated as single units for association and clustering because of strong linkage in the cohort. Donor age, sex, ethnicity and CMV serostatus were compiled together with the repertoire data. Among over 350 genotyped donors of the cohort, an average of about 240,000 unique TCR beta nucleotide sequences were sequenced per donor, about a sixth of them non-productive. The study used immunosequencing to profile the T cell repertoires of approximately 630 subjects and linked those repertoires to cytomegalovirus serostatus. The later analysis used no new phenotypic data to find candidate immune exposures, relying instead on TCR beta sequences and their occurrence across donors. Genome-wide SNP genotypes for about 55% of the roughly 670 donors were used in a later genetic analysis, which treated that subset as a discovery cohort. Roughly 300 gigabases of sequencing data and tens of millions of unique TCR sequences were included in an early release covering about 620 HLA-typed donors. Of the approximately 400 genotyped donors, 81% fell in the genetic ancestry cluster associated with self-reported Caucasian donors. A later analysis re-analyzed previously published TCR beta repertoires from 660 or so donors and added high-resolution HLA genotyping to study TCR occurrence patterns. The study combined high-throughput TCR immunosequencing, statistical association of individual TCRs with disease status, and machine learning to predict cytomegalovirus infection status. Along with the approximately 700-subject first cohort, a separate validation cohort of roughly 110 different subjects was used. The number of typed donors differed by locus: about 620-640 for A, B, C, DRB1 and DQB1; approximately 520 for DQA1; 606 for DPA1; and 400 to 480 for DPB1. The aim of the study was to test whether cataloging public T cell receptors could identify signatures of past pathogen exposure. HLA typing covered class I and class II loci at four-digit resolution. In an earlier analysis of a few hundred of the donors, high-throughput TCR beta sequencing was used to judge whether each TCR beta V gene segment behaved as functional or pseudogenic.

Overall study outcomes, separate from this receptor: In a later analysis, most CMV-associated TCR beta chains were found to appear HLA-restricted, with HLA associations seemingly driven largely by CMV exposure. A later analysis associated 15,000 to 20,000 TCR beta sequences with specific HLA alleles at a false discovery rate of 0.05. It was suggested by the authors that the approach could potentially be generalized to other disease states and immunological phenotypes. A few of the identified cytomegalovirus-associated TCR beta chains were confirmed in vitro to be specific for cytomegalovirus antigens. The only immune exposure information available for the cohort was CMV serostatus. Correlated functional status among segregating V segments might reflect linkage disequilibrium, but an unknown experimental factor could not be ruled out. V-gene and J-gene trimming of TCR beta chains was associated with a missense DCLRE1C variant in a later genetic analysis, and the association was replicated in an independent cohort. Broadly in line with IMGT annotations, most TCR beta V segments showed up in productive rearrangements about 87% or about 30% of the time in an earlier analysis of about 500 of the donors. Only TCR beta chains were sequenced in this cohort, and the absence of alpha or paired-chain data limited detectable features. In a later genetic analysis, fewer N-insertions in productive TCRs were reported among donors in an Asian-associated ancestry cluster than the approximately 670-donor mean. In a later analysis, HLA-associated TCR beta chains were found to be more clonally expanded and to have lower generation probabilities than equally common non-associated chains. The presence/absence analyses assumed that sequencing depth was roughly uniform across donors, and that assumption may not be true. A later analysis reported that several top co-occurrence clusters appeared linked to parvovirus B19, influenza, CMV and Epstein-Barr virus. The study gave a list of over 150 TCR beta chains associated with cytomegalovirus. Strong co-occurrence of HLA alleles, especially DR and DQ, made assigning TCR associations to individual alleles difficult. A later analysis found that TCR association rates varied across HLA loci, with DRB1 alleles showing the most associated TCRs and HLA-C alleles the fewest. Cytomegalovirus status was reported to be diagnosed by the classifier with high specificity and sensitivity in both the original and validation cohorts. A further reported finding was that TCR beta sequences accurately predicted the HLA-A and HLA-B alleles for most subjects in the first cohort. While some public TCRs were present in many individuals, most TCR sequences turned up only very rarely across donors. A group of highly shared sequence variants was considered likely to be a technical artifact of the sequencing pipeline. Because some donors lacked HLA typing at each locus, the association tests relied only on the typed subset. Because counts were too low, roughly 18 rarely observed V segments, including chromosome 9 orphons, were left out of the earlier analysis of 587 of the donors. Some IMGT-functional V segments, including TRBV6-2 and TRBV6-3, could not be told apart with the 87-base-pair reads, so those segments were excluded.

The chain uses TRBV6-1 and TRBJ2-1; TRBD1 might be the D gene, on 5 matching bases. The sample taken for sequencing was PBMCs. The sequence derives from a male donor in good health and CMV-seronegative. The CDR3 region has the sequence CASSEADSYNEQFF. The DNA sequence is as follows: TGTGCCAGCAGTGAAGCCGACAGCTACAATGAGCAGTTCTTC.